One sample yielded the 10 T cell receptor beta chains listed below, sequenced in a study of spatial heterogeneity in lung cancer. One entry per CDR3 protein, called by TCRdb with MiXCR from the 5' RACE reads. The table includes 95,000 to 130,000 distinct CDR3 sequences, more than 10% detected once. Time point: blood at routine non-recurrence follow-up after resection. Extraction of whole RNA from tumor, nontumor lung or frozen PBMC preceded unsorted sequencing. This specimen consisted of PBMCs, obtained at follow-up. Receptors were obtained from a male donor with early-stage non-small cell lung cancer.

The DNA of the CDR3 is TGTGCCAGCAGCCCCGGAGGGACAGGGCGCGAGACCCAGTACTTC. It yields the protein CASSPGGTGRETQYF. This chain uses TRBV12-3 or TRBV12-4 with TRBJ2-5; 9 bases line up with TRBD1. After removal of 6 bases from V and 5 bases from J, the junction contained 10 bases not matched to a gene. The CDR3 spans 15 residues.

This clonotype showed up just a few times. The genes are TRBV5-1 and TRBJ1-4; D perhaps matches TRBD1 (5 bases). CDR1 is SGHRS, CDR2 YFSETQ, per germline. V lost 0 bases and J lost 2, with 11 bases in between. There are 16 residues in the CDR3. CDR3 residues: CASSLDPGMTNEKLFF. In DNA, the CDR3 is TGCGCCAGCAGCTTGGACCCAGGGATGACTAATGAAAAACTGTTTTTT.

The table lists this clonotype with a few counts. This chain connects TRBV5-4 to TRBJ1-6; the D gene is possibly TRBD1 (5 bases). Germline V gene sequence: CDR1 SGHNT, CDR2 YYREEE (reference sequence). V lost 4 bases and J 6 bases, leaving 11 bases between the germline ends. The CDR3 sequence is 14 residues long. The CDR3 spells CASSARDFNSPLHF. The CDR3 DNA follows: TGTGCCAGCAGCGCCCGGGACTTTAATTCACCCCTCCACTTT.

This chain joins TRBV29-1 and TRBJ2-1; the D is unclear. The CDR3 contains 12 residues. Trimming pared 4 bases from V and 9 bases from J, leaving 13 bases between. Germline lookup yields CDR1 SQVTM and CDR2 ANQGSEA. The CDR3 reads CSVGPQVGEQFF. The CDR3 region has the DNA TGCAGCGTTGGCCCCCAGGTTGGTGAGCAGTTCTTC.

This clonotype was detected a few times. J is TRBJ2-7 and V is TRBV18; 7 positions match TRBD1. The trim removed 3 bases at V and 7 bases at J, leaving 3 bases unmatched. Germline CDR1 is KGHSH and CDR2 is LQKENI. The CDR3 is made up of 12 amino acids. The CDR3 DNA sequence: TGTGCCAGCTCACCGGGACAGAGGGAGCAGTACTTC. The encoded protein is CASSPGQREQYF.

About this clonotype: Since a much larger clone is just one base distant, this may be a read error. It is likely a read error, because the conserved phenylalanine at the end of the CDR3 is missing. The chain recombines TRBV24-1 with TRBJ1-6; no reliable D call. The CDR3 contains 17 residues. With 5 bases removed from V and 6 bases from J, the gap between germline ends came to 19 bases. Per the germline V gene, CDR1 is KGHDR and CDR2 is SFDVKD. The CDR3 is CATSAPRGGPGNSPLHL. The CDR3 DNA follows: TGTGCCACCAGTGCCCCTCGAGGCGGTCCGGGTAATTCACCCCTCCACCTT.

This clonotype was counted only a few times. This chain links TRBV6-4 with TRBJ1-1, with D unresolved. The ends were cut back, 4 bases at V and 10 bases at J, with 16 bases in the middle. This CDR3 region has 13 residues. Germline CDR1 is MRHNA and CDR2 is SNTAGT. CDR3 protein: CASSGTPGERAFF. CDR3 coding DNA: TGTGCCAGCAGTGGGACGCCGGGAGAAAGAGCTTTCTTT.

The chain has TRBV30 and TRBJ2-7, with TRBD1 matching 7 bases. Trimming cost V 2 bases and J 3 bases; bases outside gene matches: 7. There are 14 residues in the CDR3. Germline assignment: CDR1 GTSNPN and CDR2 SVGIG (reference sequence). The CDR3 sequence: CAWSLGGGVYEQYF. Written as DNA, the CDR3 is TGTGCCTGGAGTCTAGGGGGCGGTGTCTACGAGCAGTACTTC.

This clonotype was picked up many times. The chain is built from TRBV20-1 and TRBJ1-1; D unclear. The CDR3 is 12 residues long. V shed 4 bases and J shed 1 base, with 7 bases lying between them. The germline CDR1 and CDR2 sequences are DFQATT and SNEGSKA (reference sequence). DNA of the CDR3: TGCAGTGCTATACCCACGAACACTGAAGCTTTCTTT. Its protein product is CSAIPTNTEAFF.

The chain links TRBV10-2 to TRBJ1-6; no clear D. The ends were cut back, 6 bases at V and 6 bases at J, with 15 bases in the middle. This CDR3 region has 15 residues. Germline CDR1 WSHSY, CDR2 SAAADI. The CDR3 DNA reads TGCGCCAGCAGGGATGGTCCCAGGACTAATTCACCCCTCCACTTT. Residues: CASRDGPRTNSPLHF.